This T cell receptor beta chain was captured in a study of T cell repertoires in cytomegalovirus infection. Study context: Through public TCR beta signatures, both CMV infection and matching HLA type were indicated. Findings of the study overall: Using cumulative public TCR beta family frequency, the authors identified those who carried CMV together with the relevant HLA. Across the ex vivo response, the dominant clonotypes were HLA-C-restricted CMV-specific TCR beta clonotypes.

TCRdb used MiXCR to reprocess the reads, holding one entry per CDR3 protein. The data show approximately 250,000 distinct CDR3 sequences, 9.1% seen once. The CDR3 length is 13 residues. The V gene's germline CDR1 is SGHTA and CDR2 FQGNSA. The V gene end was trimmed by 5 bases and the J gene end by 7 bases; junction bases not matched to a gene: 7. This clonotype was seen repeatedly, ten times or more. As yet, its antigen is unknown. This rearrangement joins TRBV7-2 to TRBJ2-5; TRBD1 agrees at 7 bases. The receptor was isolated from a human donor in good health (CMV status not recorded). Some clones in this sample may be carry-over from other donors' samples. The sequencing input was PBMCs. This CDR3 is CASSRGQERTQYF. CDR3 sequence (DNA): TGTGCCAGCAGCAGAGGACAGGAAAGGACCCAGTACTTC.